Below, 30 T cell receptor beta chains from the same sample are listed, as sequenced in a study of T-cell reconstitution after alpha-beta-depleted transplantation in children. It was with unique molecular identifiers that the TCRbeta library was prepared. TCRdb re-called the PCR reads through MiXCR, storing one row per CDR3 protein. Altogether around 600,000 distinct CDR3 sequences are present, around 23% being singletons, with the ten largest covering roughly 13%. The input for sequencing was PBMCs, mostly from graft donor cells, taken 360 days after TCRalphabeta/CD19-depleted stem cell transplant. Receptor source: a boy younger than two who had a stem cell transplant for acute myeloid leukemia, so the T cells may come from the graft donor.

This clonotype was counted at least ten times. The rearrangement uses TRBV5-1 and TRBJ2-2, with D maybe TRBD2 (6 bases). Germline V CDR1 and CDR2: SGHRS, YFSETQ. Trimming took off 0 bases at V and 0 bases at J, with 12 bases between the two ends. This CDR3 is 17 amino acids long. Here the CDR3 reads CASSLAGGRANTGELFF. CDR3 sequence (DNA): TGCGCCAGCAGCTTGGCCGGGGGACGAGCGAACACCGGGGAGCTGTTTTTT.

The chain uses TRBV5-1 and TRBJ1-3, with 8 bases identical to TRBD1. The CDR3 runs 16 residues. V was clipped by 3 bases and J by 0 bases; unmatched bases: 5. Germline CDR1 is SGHRS and CDR2 is YFSETQ. As DNA, the CDR3 is TGCGCCAGCAGCTGGAGGACAGGGAGCTCTGGAAACACCATATATTTT. Protein sequence: CASSWRTGSSGNTIYF.

This clonotype was observed a few times. The genes are TRBV7-2 and TRBJ2-5; D may be TRBD2 (6 bases). The CDR3 is 15 residues long. Germline CDR1 reads SGHTA; CDR2 reads FQGNSA. The V gene lost 4 bases and the J gene lost 0 bases, with 12 bases spanning the gap. The CDR3 is CASSSGGKYQETQYF. The CDR3 DNA sequence: TGTGCCAGCAGCTCAGGAGGGAAGTACCAAGAGACCCAGTACTTC.

This clonotype has ten or more counts. The chain recombines TRBV20-1 with TRBJ1-1; D gene uncertain. The CDR3 contains 12 residues. V lost 6 bases to trimming and J lost 1 base, with 9 bases between them. Per the germline V gene, CDR1 is DFQATT and CDR2 is SNEGSKA (reference sequence). CDR3 region: CSAADGNTEAFF. In DNA, the CDR3 is TGCAGTGCCGCTGACGGGAACACTGAAGCTTTCTTT.

There are many counts of this clonotype. J is TRBJ2-1 and V is TRBV20-1; 7 bases are shared with TRBD1. The CDR3 is 13 residues long. The V gene's germline CDR1 is DFQATT and CDR2 SNEGSKA (reference sequence). The V and J ends lost 1 base and 14 bases, in that order; junction bases with no gene match: 11. The CDR3 region is CSARGTPDRIKFF. The CDR3 DNA follows: TGCAGTGCTAGAGGGACTCCGGACAGGATTAAGTTCTTC.

The chain couples TRBV7-8 to TRBJ2-7, with 8 bases that match TRBD2. The V gene end was trimmed by 2 bases and the J gene end by 2 bases; junction bases not matched to a gene: 11. The CDR3 is made up of 17 amino acids. Germline V gene lookup returns CDR1 SGHVS and CDR2 FQNEAQ. CDR3 sequence: CASSLRAISGATYEQYF. CDR3 DNA sequence: TGTGCCAGCAGCTTAAGGGCCATTAGCGGGGCCACCTACGAGCAGTACTTC.

This clonotype has more than one count but fewer than ten. The CDR3 region has the DNA TGCAGTGCTCGACTCGGGGGGAATGAGCAGTTCTTC. Amino acids: CSARLGGNEQFF. The chain joins TRBV20-1 to TRBJ2-1; 7 bases fit TRBD2. Looked up from germline, CDR1 is DFQATT and CDR2 is SNEGSKA (reference sequence). The CDR3 has 12 residues. The J segment lost 7 bases and the V segment lost 5 bases, leaving 5 bases of the junction unmatched.

The chain employs TRBV29-1 and TRBJ1-3; 7 nucleotides agree with TRBD1. Germline loops: CDR1 SQVTM, CDR2 ANQGSEA. The J segment lost 4 bases and the V segment lost 7 bases, leaving 4 bases of the junction unmatched. This CDR3 contains 12 residues. CDR3 nucleotide sequence: TGCAGCGGTGGGGACAGCGGAAACACCATATATTTT. It specifies CSGGDSGNTIYF.

This clonotype occurred many times. The genes are TRBV7-2 and TRBJ1-2; maybe TRBD1 (6 bases). Germline V gene sequence: CDR1 SGHTA, CDR2 FQGNSA. V lost 0 bases and J lost 1, with 15 bases in between. CDR3 length equals 17 residues. The CDR3 region is CASSLAGTGRSNYGYTF. The CDR3 nucleotides read TGTGCCAGCAGCTTAGCCGGAACAGGGCGGAGTAACTATGGCTACACCTTC.

The V and J genes are TRBV28 and TRBJ2-1, with 10 nucleotides matching TRBD2. Germline CDR1 is MDHEN and CDR2 is SYDVKM. The CDR3 is 20 amino acids. The junction had 19 bases not matched to a gene; V was cut back by 5 bases and J by 3 bases. As DNA, the CDR3 is TGTGCCAGCAGTCGGACAGATGTCCGGACTAGCGGTCTTCTCTACAATGAGCAGTTCTTC. Its protein product is CASSRTDVRTSGLLYNEQFF.

This clonotype occurred a few times. This chain connects TRBV2 to TRBJ2-1; no clear D. CDR1 is SNHLY, CDR2 FYNNEI, per germline. V shed 4 bases and J shed 4 bases, with 11 bases lying between them. The CDR3 extends over 14 amino acids. The CDR3: CASSVRPNYNEQFF. The CDR3 bases are TGTGCCAGCAGTGTACGACCAAATTACAATGAGCAGTTCTTC.

Only a few counts were recorded for this clonotype. The V gene is TRBV29-1, the J gene TRBJ2-5; D call uncertain. CDR1 is SQVTM, CDR2 ANQGSEA, per germline. This CDR3 region has 16 residues. Trimming shortened V by 1 base and J by 2 bases, and 17 bases separated the two germline ends. The CDR3 loop reads CSVEGPPPGTQETQYF. The CDR3 DNA reads as TGCAGCGTTGAAGGGCCCCCGCCGGGCACACAAGAGACCCAGTACTTC.

This clonotype was seen at least ten times. The DNA for the CDR3 is TGTGCCAGCAGCTTAGGGTGGCGGGGGACACAAGAGACCCAGTACTTC. Amino acid sequence: CASSLGWRGTQETQYF. The chain joins TRBV7-9 to TRBJ2-5, with D possibly matching TRBD2 (7 bases). The germline V gene encodes CDR1 SEHNR and CDR2 FQNEAQ (reference sequence). V was pared by 1 base and J by 2 bases, with 14 bases between. The CDR3 covers 16 residues.

This clonotype was found many times. The chain has TRBV7-2 and TRBJ2-3; 7 bases agree with TRBD2. The length of the CDR3 is 16 residues. Germline CDR1 is SGHTA and CDR2 is FQGNSA. V dropped 1 base and J dropped 4; count of bases not matched to a gene: 8. The DNA of the CDR3 is TGTGCCAGCAGCTTAGTTGTGACTAGCCGCGCAGATACGCAGTATTTT. It encodes CASSLVVTSRADTQYF.

The sample holds one count of this clonotype. This chain joins TRBV4-2 and TRBJ2-3; 11 bases agree with TRBD2. Germline loops: CDR1 LGHNA, CDR2 YNFKEQ. Trimming took 0 bases from V and 4 from J; bases not matched to a gene: 9. CDR3 length: 18 amino acids. CDR3 sequence (DNA): TGTGCCAGCAGCCAAGATCTTGCTAGCGGGGGGTTGCCAGATACGCAGTATTTT. Amino acids: CASSQDLASGGLPDTQYF.

This clonotype was counted many times. This chain uses TRBV27 with TRBJ2-7; no clear D gene. Germline CDR1 and CDR2: MNHEY and SMNVEV (reference sequence). This CDR3 is built from 12 residues. V was cut by 4 bases and J by 1 base, with 5 bases left in between. The CDR3 sequence is CASSSESYEQYF. CDR3 coding DNA: TGTGCCAGCAGTTCAGAGTCCTACGAGCAGTACTTC.

This clonotype was seen at least ten times. J is TRBJ2-3 and V is TRBV10-3; possibly TRBD1 for D (7 bases). The CDR3 is 13 amino acids. Trimming shortened V by 9 bases and J by 2 bases, and 12 bases separated the two germline ends. The V gene's germline CDR1 is ENHRY and CDR2 SYGVKD. In nucleotides, the CDR3 is TGTGCCATGGCGGGACAGCCCACAGATACGCAGTATTTT. Residues: CAMAGQPTDTQYF.

The V and J genes are TRBV12-3 or TRBV12-4 and TRBJ1-1, with no clear D. The CDR3 has 16 residues. The V end was cut by 1 base, the J end by 2 bases, with 14 bases between. This CDR3 reads CASSLGRGQVNTEAFF. The CDR3 DNA follows: TGTGCCAGCAGTTTAGGTCGAGGGCAGGTCAACACTGAAGCTTTCTTT.

V is TRBV20-1 and J is TRBJ2-1; 7 nucleotides agree with TRBD1. Germline CDR1 reads DFQATT; CDR2 reads SNEGSKA (reference sequence). Trimming cost V 4 bases and J 5 bases; bases outside gene matches: 8. This CDR3 is built from 14 residues. The CDR3 protein is CSAKETGWNNEQFF. The CDR3 DNA reads TGCAGTGCTAAAGAGACAGGGTGGAACAATGAGCAGTTCTTC.

This clonotype was detected only a few times. The rearrangement links TRBV15 to TRBJ1-6; D is undetermined. This CDR3 has 20 amino acids. Per the germline V gene, CDR1 is LNHNV and CDR2 is YYDKDF (reference sequence). Trimming left V 0 bases short and J 0 bases short, with 18 bases between. The CDR3 protein is CATSRDLLIGEVSYNSPLHF. CDR3 sequence (DNA): TGTGCCACCAGCAGAGATCTCTTAATTGGTGAAGTCTCCTATAATTCACCCCTCCACTTT.

The chain's CDR3 is CASSPNIGNQPQHF. CDR3 coding DNA: TGTGCCAGCAGCCCGAACATAGGCAATCAGCCCCAGCATTTT. The chain couples TRBV7-9 to TRBJ1-5; D not certain. CDR1 SEHNR and CDR2 FQNEAQ come from the germline V gene (reference sequence). The CDR3 extends over 14 amino acids. V was cut by 5 bases and J by 2 bases, with 10 bases left in between.

This clonotype was counted at least ten times. V and J are TRBV6-5 and TRBJ2-3; D gene unclear. V was cut by 2 bases and J by 2 bases, with 5 bases left in between. Per germline, CDR1 MNHEY and CDR2 SVGAGI. CDR3 size: 13 residues. The DNA of the CDR3 is TGTGCCAGCAGTTACCAATACACAGATACGCAGTATTTT. Its protein product is CASSYQYTDTQYF.

V is TRBV7-3 and J is TRBJ1-2; D is undetermined. The CDR3 consists of 14 residues. V shed 5 bases and J shed 3 bases, with 13 bases lying between them. Germline values: CDR1 SGHTA, CDR2 FQGTGA. The CDR3 sequence is CASSPTGRDYGYTF. The CDR3 nucleotides are TGTGCCAGCAGCCCCACGGGGAGAGACTATGGCTACACCTTC.

The chain recombines TRBV20-1 with TRBJ2-2; D is possibly TRBD2 (5 bases). This CDR3 contains 12 residues. The germline gives CDR1 DFQATT, CDR2 SNEGSKA (reference sequence). V lost 5 bases, J lost 9 bases, and 13 bases lay in between. The CDR3 DNA reads TGCAGTGCTCGAAGGACTGTCCGGGAGCTGTTTTTT. Amino acids: CSARRTVRELFF.

This clonotype showed up just a few times. This chain connects TRBV15 to TRBJ2-1, with D possibly being TRBD2 (6 bases). V gave up 2 bases and J gave up 10 bases, with 12 bases separating them. This CDR3 is 13 amino acids long. The germline gives CDR1 LNHNV, CDR2 YYDKDF (reference sequence). The CDR3 sequence: CATSRQTRPEQFF. CDR3 DNA sequence: TGTGCCACCAGCAGACAGACTAGACCAGAGCAGTTCTTC.

The chain has TRBV29-1 and TRBJ1-1, with a tentative D call TRBD1 (5 bases). This CDR3 region has 13 residues. The germline V and J ends were trimmed by 2 bases and 5 bases, with 12 bases remaining between them. Germline V gene sequence: CDR1 SQVTM, CDR2 ANQGSEA. CDR3 DNA: TGCAGCGTTGAACCCAGACAGAGAACTGAAGCTTTCTTT. Protein product: CSVEPRQRTEAFF. The complete variable domain, with remaining parts taken from reference TRBV29-1 and TRBJ1-1, reads SAVISQKPSRDICQRGTSLTIQCQVDSQVTMMFWYRQQPGQSLTLIATANQGSEATYESGFVIDKFPISRPNLTFSTLTVSNMSPEDSSIYLCSVEPRQRTEAFFGQGTRLTVV.

V is TRBV5-5 and J is TRBJ2-1; maybe TRBD1 (5 bases). CDR3 length equals 16 residues. Germline CDR1 reads SGHKS; CDR2 reads YYEKEE (reference sequence). V was clipped by 4 bases and J by 0 bases, with 14 bases between them. DNA of the CDR3: TGTGCCAGCAGCATCAGGGTAGTGGGCTCCTACAATGAGCAGTTCTTC. It specifies CASSIRVVGSYNEQFF.

The chain combines TRBV20-1 with TRBJ2-1, with D perhaps TRBD1 or TRBD2 (6 bases each). Germline loops: CDR1 DFQATT, CDR2 SNEGSKA (reference sequence). The CDR3 length is 15 residues. The V end was cut by 0 bases, the J end by 9 bases, with 18 bases between. The CDR3 loop reads CSARDGGLMASEQFF. CDR3 DNA: TGCAGTGCTAGAGATGGGGGGCTGATGGCGAGTGAGCAGTTCTTC.

This clonotype was found a few times. This chain joins TRBV20-1 and TRBJ2-7; either TRBD1 or TRBD2 may supply D (6 bases each). Deletions cut 5 bases from V and 6 bases from J, with 14 bases between. Germline V gives CDR1 DFQATT, CDR2 SNEGSKA (reference sequence). The CDR3 sequence is 12 residues long. The CDR3 bases are TGCAGTGCTTCCGGGGGCCTGGGCGAGCAGTACGTC. Amino acids: CSASGGLGEQYV.

This clonotype was picked up a small number of times. The genes are TRBV28 and TRBJ2-7; D gene ambiguous. Germline V gives CDR1 MDHEN, CDR2 SYDVKM. V was shortened by 2 bases and J by 2 bases, with 10 bases between the two germline ends. The length of the CDR3 is 14 residues. The DNA of the CDR3 is TGTGCCAGCAGTTTAGGCGTCTACACCTACGAGCAGTACGTC. The encoded protein is CASSLGVYTYEQYV.